This TCR beta chain was recorded in a study of human T cells and chemical hapten exposure. About the research overall: While the approximately 23-week study was under way, patients received diphenylcyclopropenone on the scalp every week. On the upper back, patch tests were applied with 0.01% DPC and read at 6 days. Study-level results: Expanded TCRs were compared with controls, and the expanded TCRs formed significantly more large CDR3 similarity clusters.

This CDR3 region has 15 residues. The trim removed 1 base at V and 6 bases at J, leaving 6 bases unmatched. The V gene's germline CDR1 is MGHRA and CDR2 YSYEKL. This clonotype was recorded a few times. The antigen is not known. TCRdb processed the RACE reads anew with MiXCR; each CDR3 protein has one entry. The table records roughly 380,000 distinct CDR3 sequences, around 4.8% of them present only once. Documented time point: patch test 1, 2 weeks after DPC sensitization. Noted treatment: therapeutic diphenylcyclopropenone sensitization with weekly scalp DPC. Alopecia patients, 18 to 70 years old and DPC-suitable, served as donors.

The receptor was derived from a woman aged 45-60 years with alopecia areata. Some clones in this sample may be carry-over from other donors' samples. This sequence joins TRBV4-1 and TRBJ2-1; 7 bases align to TRBD2. The sample here was whole blood, taken in connection with sensitization to the hapten diphenylcyclopropenone (DPC). The CDR3: CASSQGSGEVNEQFF. The CDR3 DNA reads TGCGCCAGCAGCCAAGGGAGCGGGGAGGTCAATGAGCAGTTCTTC.